These 22 T cell receptor beta chains came from one sample sequenced in a study of T cell responses to AZD1222 COVID-19 vaccine. Measured with immunoSEQ multiplex PCR; TCRdb has only the in-frame clones, and not every one. The table has approximately 120,000 clones, 80% to 90% seen once. The sequences come from peripheral blood, collected 28 days after the second AZD1222 dose. These receptors all stem from an adult who received the AZD1222 COVID-19 vaccine.

This sequence joins TRBV15 and TRBJ1-4, with TRBD1 as a possible D gene (5 bases). Per the germline V gene, CDR1 is LNHNV and CDR2 is YYDKDF (reference sequence). This CDR3 is 16 amino acids long. V lost 0 bases and J lost 5, with 13 bases in between. Here the CDR3 DNA reads TGTGCCACCAGCAGAGATGGTGCAGGGATGAATGAAAAACTGTTTTTT. Its protein is CATSRDGAGMNEKLFF.

The genes are TRBV5-1 and TRBJ1-1; 11 bases fit TRBD1. The germline CDR1 and CDR2 sequences are SGHRS and YFSETQ. The CDR3 loop spans 14 amino acids. V shed 3 bases, J shed 5 bases, and the junction held 3 bases outside the gene matches. The CDR3 loop is CASSSGQGGTEAFF. The DNA of the CDR3 is TGCGCCAGCAGCTCGGGACAGGGGGGAACTGAAGCTTTCTTT.

The chain links TRBV7-3 to TRBJ2-1; 13 bases align to TRBD2. The CDR3 loop spans 15 amino acids. Germline V gives CDR1 SGHTA, CDR2 FQGTGA. With 5 bases clipped from V and 5 bases from J, the junction kept 3 bases outside the gene matches. The CDR3 loop reads CASSPGTSGDNEQFF. CDR3 nucleotides: TGTGCCAGCAGCCCCGGGACTAGCGGGGACAATGAGCAGTTCTTC.

The chain employs TRBV6-5 and TRBJ1-1, with D uncertain. Germline V CDR1 and CDR2: MNHEY, SVGAGI. The CDR3 length is 15 residues. The germline V and J ends were trimmed by 2 bases and 1 base, with 11 bases remaining between them. This CDR3 is CASSYVERRNTEAFF. The CDR3 coding sequence is TGTGCCAGCAGTTACGTTGAGAGAAGGAACACTGAAGCTTTCTTT.

This clone has only a few counts. The V gene is TRBV14, the J gene TRBJ1-5; 8 bases are a match to TRBD1. The CDR3 has 17 amino acids. V lost 5 bases, J lost 3 bases, and 12 bases stayed unmatched. The germline V gene has CDR1 SGHDN and CDR2 FVKESK. CDR3 amino acids: CASSLPYQGADNQPQHF. CDR3 nucleotide sequence: TGTGCCAGCAGCTTACCGTACCAGGGGGCGGACAATCAGCCCCAGCATTTT.

This clone has only one observation. The rearrangement joins TRBV21-1 to TRBJ2-7; TRBD1 reflects the table's D call only, with no check against the DNA. TRBV21-1 is designated a pseudogene. The CDR3 spans 15 residues. CDR3 region: CASSPPGTTFYEQYF. The CDR3 nucleotides read TGTGCCAGCAGCCCCCCCGGGACAACCTTCTACGAGCAGTACTTC.

This clone came up a few times. The CDR3 here is CASSLETQGLAAPEQYF. DNA for the CDR3: TGTGCCAGCAGCTTAGAAACCCAGGGACTAGCGGCGCCAGAGCAGTACTTC. This chain links TRBV11-2 with TRBJ2-7, with 11 positions matching TRBD2. Germline V gene lookup returns CDR1 SGHAT and CDR2 FQNNGV. The CDR3 runs to 17 residues. Trimming took 0 bases from V and 7 from J; bases not matched to a gene: 11.

The chain employs TRBV29-1 and TRBJ2-5; D call uncertain. The V end was cut by 8 bases, the J end by 3 bases, with 7 bases between. The germline V gene encodes CDR1 SQVTM and CDR2 ANQGSEA. The CDR3 sequence is 10 residues long. Here the CDR3 DNA reads TGCAGCACCAAAGAAGAGACCCAGTACTTC. It codes for CSTKEETQYF.

The chain links TRBV11-1 to TRBJ2-2, with D perhaps TRBD1 or TRBD2 (5 bases each). Germline CDR1 SGHAT, CDR2 FQDESV (reference sequence). Trimming removed 5 bases at V and 4 bases at J, with 17 bases between. The length of the CDR3 is 16 residues. The CDR3 protein is CASSDPAGAFTGELFF. In DNA, the CDR3 is TGTGCCAGCAGCGATCCTGCCGGGGCCTTCACCGGGGAGCTGTTTTTT.

This chain joins TRBV10-2 and TRBJ2-2, with no clear D. Per germline, CDR1 WSHSY and CDR2 SAAADI. This CDR3 is built from 12 residues. Trimming removed 8 bases from V and 4 bases from J, with 8 bases in between. CDR3 residues: CASGESTGELFF. In DNA, the CDR3 is TGCGCCAGCGGAGAGAGCACCGGGGAGCTGTTTTTT.

The gene calls are TRBV30 and TRBJ2-7; 8 bases agree with TRBD1. The CDR3 loop spans 12 amino acids. V was clipped by 1 base and J by 6 bases; unmatched bases: 2. Germline CDR1 reads GTSNPN; CDR2 reads SVGIG (reference sequence). The CDR3 nucleotides read TGTGCCTGGAGTGCAACAGGGGGCGAGCAGTACTTC. The encoded protein is CAWSATGGEQYF.

CDR3 in amino acids: CASTGMNTEAFF. CDR3 DNA: TGTGCCAGCACGGGCATGAACACTGAAGCTTTCTTT. The rearrangement links TRBV6-5 to TRBJ1-1; D is ambiguous. Germline V gives CDR1 MNHEY, CDR2 SVGAGI. CDR3 length equals 12 residues. The ends were cut back, 7 bases at V and 0 bases at J, with 6 bases in the middle.

The chain has TRBV28 and TRBJ2-7; TRBD2 might be the D (6 bases). Germline lookup yields CDR1 MDHEN and CDR2 SYDVKM. V was trimmed by 4 bases and J by 0 bases, leaving 13 bases between them. The CDR3 length is 15 residues. The CDR3 loop reads CASSSVGRSSYEQYF. The CDR3 region has the DNA TGTGCCAGCAGTTCTGTAGGGAGGAGCTCCTACGAGCAGTACTTC.

The rearrangement links TRBV7-2 to TRBJ2-5; 12 positions agree with TRBD2. Looked up from germline, CDR1 is SGHTA and CDR2 is FQGNSA. Trimming at V came to 4 bases and at J to 2 bases, leaving 5 bases not matched to a gene. The CDR3 is 16 amino acids. The CDR3: CASSSVLAGGQETQYF. The CDR3 region has the DNA TGTGCCAGCAGCTCGGTTCTAGCGGGGGGGCAAGAGACCCAGTACTTC. Based on the CDR3 plus reference TRBV7-2 and TRBJ2-5, the full variable domain is GAGVSQSPSNKVTEKGKDVELRCDPISGHTALYWYRQSLGQGLEFLIYFQGNSAPDKSGLPSDRFSAERTGGSVSTLTIQRTQQEDSAVYLCASSSVLAGGQETQYFGPGTRLLVL.

This chain links TRBV5-1 with TRBJ2-3; no clear D gene. The CDR3 loop spans 14 amino acids. In germline, CDR1 is SGHRS, CDR2 YFSETQ. Trimming took 0 bases from V and 2 from J, leaving 7 bases between them. CDR3 coding DNA: TGCGCCAGCAGCTTGGAACAGTTCACAGATACGCAGTATTTT. Translated, it gives CASSLEQFTDTQYF. Combining the CDR3 with reference TRBV5-1 and TRBJ2-3 gives the whole variable domain KAGVTQTPRYLIKTRGQQVTLSCSPISGHRSVSWYQQTPGQGLQFLFEYFSETQRNKGNFPGRFSGRQFSNSRSEMNVSTLELGDSALYLCASSLEQFTDTQYFGPGTRLTVL.

J is TRBJ1-6 and V is TRBV6-2 or TRBV6-3; unclear D gene. CDR1 MNHEY and CDR2 SVGEGT come from the germline V gene. This CDR3 has 17 residues. V lost 2 bases and J lost 3, with 14 bases in between. CDR3 loop: CASSYQLGGYYNSPLHF. For the CDR3, the DNA is TGTGCCAGCAGTTACCAATTGGGAGGGTACTATAATTCACCCCTCCACTTT.

The V gene is TRBV5-1, the J gene TRBJ2-3; D is unresolved. The V and J ends lost 4 bases and 1 base respectively, with 7 bases between them. The CDR3 has 13 residues. CDR1 and CDR2 from the germline V gene are SGHRS and YFSETQ. Written as DNA, the CDR3 is TGCGCCAGCAGCCGACTGGGCACAGATACGCAGTATTTT. Translating gives CASSRLGTDTQYF.

V and J are TRBV18 and TRBJ1-2; D gene unclear. V was shortened by 2 bases and J by 4 bases, with 8 bases between the two germline ends. The CDR3 is 13 residues long. Germline loops: CDR1 KGHSH, CDR2 LQKENI. CDR3 coding DNA: TGTGCCAGCTCACCAACTGACATCTATGGCTACACCTTC. Translating it yields CASSPTDIYGYTF.

The CDR3 protein is CASSQDGDSPNYGYTF. Written as DNA, the CDR3 is TGCGCCAGCAGCCAAGATGGGGACAGCCCTAACTATGGCTACACCTTC. The chain joins TRBV4-1 to TRBJ1-2, with 7 bases that match TRBD1. Trimming cost V 0 bases and J 0 bases; bases outside gene matches: 4. Germline CDR1 reads MGHRA; CDR2 reads YSYEKL. CDR3 length equals 16 residues.

The chain uses TRBV29-1 and TRBJ1-1; D gene uncertain. Germline V gene lookup returns CDR1 SQVTM and CDR2 ANQGSEA. The CDR3 sequence is 14 residues long. V lost 2 bases, J lost 1 base, and 11 bases lay in between. The CDR3: CSVELRAANTEAFF. In DNA, the CDR3 is TGCAGCGTTGAATTGCGGGCAGCGAACACTGAAGCTTTCTTT.

In this sample, this clone turned up many times. V usage is TRBV3-1 (or the pseudogene TRBV3-2) and J usage is TRBJ2-7; perhaps TRBD2 as D (6 bases). The germline V and J ends were trimmed by 5 bases and 6 bases, with 8 bases remaining between them. The CDR3 covers 11 residues. Germline CDR1 reads LGHDT; CDR2 reads YNNKEL (reference sequence). CDR3 sequence: CASSYGGEQYF. DNA of the CDR3: TGTGCCAGCAGCTACGGGGGCGAGCAGTACTTC.

The V gene is TRBV29-1, the J gene TRBJ2-7; 11 positions match TRBD2. CDR1 is SQVTM, CDR2 ANQGSEA, per germline. The J segment lost 0 bases and the V segment lost 7 bases, leaving 5 bases of the junction unmatched. The CDR3 length is 14 residues. This chain's CDR3 is CSASGTSGSYEQYF. The CDR3 bases are TGCAGCGCCTCCGGGACTAGCGGCTCCTACGAGCAGTACTTC.